What follows describes a single TCR beta chain. Trimming pared 2 bases from V and 6 bases from J, leaving 10 bases between. Germline V gives CDR1 MRHNA, CDR2 SNTAGT. There are 13 residues in the CDR3. This specimen belongs to a study of T cell responses to AZD1222 COVID-19 vaccine. Sequencing was performed with immunoSEQ multiplex PCR; in TCRdb, only in-frame clones are kept and a portion is missing. This sample carries about 140,000 clones, about 90% of them seen once, and the ten largest clones take more than 2.5%. The sequence was obtained from an adult in good health. The rearrangement links TRBV6-4 to TRBJ1-2, with D uncertain. The sequences come from peripheral blood, collected on day 0 of AZD1222 vaccination. The CDR3 here is CASSDRGGNGYTF. The CDR3 region has the DNA TGTGCCAGCAGTGACCGAGGAGGGAATGGCTACACCTTC.